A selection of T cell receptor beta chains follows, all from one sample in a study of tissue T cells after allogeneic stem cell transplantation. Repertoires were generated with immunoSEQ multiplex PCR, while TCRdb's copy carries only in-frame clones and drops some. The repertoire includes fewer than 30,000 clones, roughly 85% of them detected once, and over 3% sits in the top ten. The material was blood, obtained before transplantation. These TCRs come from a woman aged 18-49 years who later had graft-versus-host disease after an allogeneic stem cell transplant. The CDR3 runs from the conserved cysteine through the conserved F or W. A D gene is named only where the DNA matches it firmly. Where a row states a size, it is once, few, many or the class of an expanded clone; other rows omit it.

CDR3: CASSPTGGNQPQHF
DNA: TGTGCCAGCTCACCCACCGGGGGGAATCAGCCCCAGCATTTT
J: TRBJ1-5
V: TRBV18
size: few
length: 14
D: .

CDR3: CASSLNEGEKLFF
DNA: TGTGCCAGCAGCTTAAACGAAGGCGAAAAACTGTTTTTT
J: TRBJ1-4
V: TRBV7-2
size: .
length: 13
D: .

CDR3: CATGTGGGGELFF
DNA: TGTGCCACCGGGACAGGGGGCGGCGGGGAGCTGTTTTTT
J: TRBJ2-2
V: TRBV10-3
size: .
length: 13
D: TRBD1

CDR3: CASSRDQGETQYF
DNA: TGTGCCAGCAGCAGGGATCAGGGAGAGACCCAGTACTTC
J: TRBJ2-5
V: TRBV7-2
size: .
length: 13
D: .

CDR3: CASSLGLGANEQFF
DNA: TGTGCCAGCAGCTTGGGTCTTGGGGCGAATGAGCAGTTCTTC
J: TRBJ2-1
V: TRBV11-2
size: .
length: 14
D: .

CDR3: CASSLGQGAEAFF
DNA: TGTGCCAGCTCACTCGGACAGGGCGCTGAAGCTTTCTTT
J: TRBJ1-1
V: TRBV18
size: .
length: 13
D: TRBD1

CDR3: CASSLVRGTNYNEQFF
DNA: TGTGCCAGCAGCTTAGTGCGGGGGACCAACTACAATGAGCAGTTCTTC
J: TRBJ2-1
V: TRBV7-6
size: .
length: 16
D: TRBD2

CDR3: CASSPLNQPQHF
DNA: TGTGCCAGTAGTCCACTCAATCAGCCCCAGCATTTT
J: TRBJ1-5
V: TRBV19
size: .
length: 12
D: .

CDR3: CASSLGGSNEKLFF
DNA: TGTGCCAGCAGTTTGGGGGGATCTAATGAAAAACTGTTTTTT
J: TRBJ1-4
V: TRBV28
size: .
length: 14
D: .

CDR3: CASSLALGAGATYNEQFF
DNA: TGTGCCAGCAGCTTGGCGTTAGGAGCGGGAGCTACCTACAATGAGCAGTTCTTC
J: TRBJ2-1
V: TRBV5-5
size: .
length: 18
D: TRBD2

CDR3: CAWQKGREAFF
DNA: TGTGCCTGGCAGAAGGGGCGTGAAGCTTTCTTT
J: TRBJ1-1
V: TRBV30
size: .
length: 11
D: .

CDR3: CASSLMDGFGYGYTF
DNA: TGTGCCAGCAGCCTCATGGACGGATTCGGATATGGCTACACCTTC
J: TRBJ1-2
V: TRBV7-8
size: once
length: 15
D: .

CDR3: CASSLQVSSPGYTF
DNA: TGTGCCAGCAGTTTACAGGTTTCCTCCCCCGGCTACACCTTC
J: TRBJ1-2
V: TRBV27
size: .
length: 14
D: .

CDR3: CASSPGTANYGYTF
DNA: TGTGCCAGCAGCCCCGGGACTGCTAACTATGGCTACACCTTC
J: TRBJ1-2
V: TRBV6-6
size: .
length: 14
D: .

CDR3: CASSQTTSGIVFF
DNA: TGCGCCAGCAGCCAAACGACTAGCGGGATAGTGTTCTTC
J: TRBJ2-1
V: TRBV4-1
size: .
length: 13
D: TRBD2

CDR3: CASSQQGSSYNEQFF
DNA: TGTGCCAGCTCACAACAGGGTAGCTCCTACAATGAGCAGTTCTTC
J: TRBJ2-1
V: TRBV18
size: .
length: 15
D: .

CDR3: CASSPRAGGGSTDTQYF
DNA: TGTGCCAGCTCACCACGTGCGGGCGGAGGTAGCACAGATACGCAGTATTTT
J: TRBJ2-3
V: TRBV18
size: once
length: 17
D: .

CDR3: CASRYGLAGLNEQFF
DNA: TGTGCCAGCAGGTACGGACTAGCGGGGTTGAATGAGCAGTTCTTC
J: TRBJ2-1
V: TRBV28
size: .
length: 15
D: TRBD2

CDR3: CASSYLVGDTQYF
DNA: TGTGCCAGCAGCTACTTGGTTGGAGATACGCAGTATTTT
J: TRBJ2-3
V: TRBV6-6
size: .
length: 13
D: .

CDR3: CASTGPLRTEAFF
DNA: TGTGCCAGCACAGGGCCTCTAAGGACTGAAGCTTTCTTT
J: TRBJ1-1
V: TRBV28
size: .
length: 13
D: .

CDR3: CASSVRGEGQPQHF
DNA: TGTGCCAGCAGCGTAAGAGGGGAAGGACAGCCCCAGCATTTT
J: TRBJ1-5
V: TRBV9
size: .
length: 14
D: .

CDR3: CASSPSGVEKLFF
DNA: TGTGCCAGCAGCCCCTCCGGGGTTGAAAAACTGTTTTTT
J: TRBJ1-4
V: TRBV5-5
size: .
length: 13
D: .

CDR3: CASSLLGQGPYGYTF
DNA: TGTGCCAGCAGCCTCTTGGGACAGGGCCCATATGGCTACACCTTC
J: TRBJ1-2
V: TRBV5-5
size: .
length: 15
D: TRBD1

CDR3: CASSPEGGTTYEQYF
DNA: TGTGCCAGCAGCCCGGAGGGGGGGACAACCTACGAGCAGTACTTC
J: TRBJ2-7
V: TRBV4-2
size: .
length: 15
D: .

CDR3: CASSLELSGNQPQHF
DNA: TGTGCCAGCAGCTTAGAATTGTCCGGCAATCAGCCCCAGCATTTT
J: TRBJ1-5
V: TRBV11-2
size: .
length: 15
D: .

CDR3: CATSRGTNEKLFF
DNA: TGTGCCACCAGCAGGGGCACTAATGAAAAACTGTTTTTT
J: TRBJ1-4
V: TRBV15
size: few
length: 13
D: .

CDR3: CASSQERYQLSSYNEQFF
DNA: TGCGCCAGCAGCCAAGAAAGATACCAGCTAAGCTCCTACAATGAGCAGTTCTTC
J: TRBJ2-1
V: TRBV4-3
size: .
length: 18
D: .

CDR3: CASSLAPGAKSFLAFF
DNA: TGTGCCAGCAGTTTAGCGCCCGGGGCTAAGAGTTTCCTAGCTTTCTTT
J: TRBJ1-1
V: TRBV27
size: .
length: 16
D: .

CDR3: CASSRQFTEAFF
DNA: TGTGCCAGCAGCCGACAGTTCACTGAAGCTTTCTTT
J: TRBJ1-1
V: TRBV7-2
size: .
length: 12
D: .

CDR3: CASSNRGPNQPQHF
DNA: TGTGCCAGCAGTAACAGGGGCCCCAATCAGCCCCAGCATTTT
J: TRBJ1-5
V: TRBV2
size: medium-sized
length: 14
D: TRBD1

CDR3: CASSERTVGPTGELFF
DNA: TGTGCCAGCAGTGAAAGAACTGTCGGACCCACCGGGGAGCTGTTTTTT
J: TRBJ2-2
V: TRBV6-1
size: .
length: 16
D: .

CDR3: CASSPIPRSGGAGETQYF
DNA: TGTGCCAGCAGTCCCATCCCTAGAAGCGGGGGGGCGGGCGAGACCCAGTACTTC
J: TRBJ2-5
V: TRBV28
size: once
length: 18
D: TRBD2

CDR3: CSASKGSYSYEQYF
DNA: TGCAGTGCTAGTAAGGGATCCTACTCCTACGAGCAGTACTTC
J: TRBJ2-7
V: TRBV20-1
size: .
length: 14
D: .

CDR3: CASRGGTLTGELFF
DNA: TGTGCCAGCAGGGGGGGGACCCTAACCGGGGAGCTGTTTTTT
J: TRBJ2-2
V: TRBV5-6
size: .
length: 14
D: TRBD2

CDR3: CASSPGTGMANYGYTF
DNA: TGTGCCAGCTCACCGGGGACAGGGATGGCTAACTATGGCTACACCTTC
J: TRBJ1-2
V: TRBV18
size: .
length: 16
D: TRBD1

CDR3: CASSLDRGVPEAFF
DNA: TGTGCCAGCAGTTTAGACAGGGGGGTCCCTGAAGCTTTCTTT
J: TRBJ1-1
V: TRBV27
size: .
length: 14
D: TRBD1

CDR3: CASPGGTDQPQHF
DNA: TGTGCCAGCCCTGGGGGGACGGATCAGCCCCAGCATTTT
J: TRBJ1-5
V: TRBV7-2
size: .
length: 13
D: .

CDR3: CASSLIGGVLHRRNTEAFF
DNA: TGTGCCAGCAGCTTGATAGGGGGTGTCCTCCACAGGAGGAACACTGAAGCTTTCTTT
J: TRBJ1-1
V: TRBV5-6
size: .
length: 19
D: .